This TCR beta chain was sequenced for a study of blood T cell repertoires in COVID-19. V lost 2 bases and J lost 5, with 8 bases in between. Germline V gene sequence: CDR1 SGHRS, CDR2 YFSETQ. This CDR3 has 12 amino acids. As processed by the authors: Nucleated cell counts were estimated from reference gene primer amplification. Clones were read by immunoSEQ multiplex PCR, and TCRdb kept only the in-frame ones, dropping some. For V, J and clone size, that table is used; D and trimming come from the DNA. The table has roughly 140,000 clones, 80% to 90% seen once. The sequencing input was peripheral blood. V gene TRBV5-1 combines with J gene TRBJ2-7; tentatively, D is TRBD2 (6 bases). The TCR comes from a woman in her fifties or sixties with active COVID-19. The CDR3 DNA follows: TGCGCCAGCAGCTTTGGAGGGAACGAGCAGTACTTC. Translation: CASSFGGNEQYF.